Listed here is a single T cell receptor beta chain. Its antigen has not been determined. No qualities accompany the bases; no much larger clone lies one base away. The treatment or condition label, as the study defines it: live attenuated yellow fever vaccine strain. At every blood-draw timepoint, two biological replicates of bulk PBMCs were collected. A standard Ficoll-Paque protocol was used to isolate PBMCs from peripheral blood. TriZol was used to extract RNA from bulk PBMCs, CD4 and CD8 fractions, and dextramer-positive and dextramer-negative fractions. TCR cDNA was synthesized by 5'RACE template switching, through which a universal primer site and unique molecular identifiers were introduced. cDNA synthesis was primed from both the TCR alpha and TCR beta constant segments. Libraries were amplified in two PCR steps, with sample barcodes and sequencing adapters added in the second step. Sequencing of libraries was done on Illumina HiSeq 2500 (2x100 bp) or NovaSeq (2x150 bp). In the authors' own workflow: MIGEC was used to demultiplex reads and collapse the reads into UMI consensus sequences, and MiXCR was used for V(D)J alignment. Vaccine-responding clonotypes were defined with edgeR using replicate PBMC samples, requiring FDR below 0.01 and a log2 fold change above 5 up to day 15. Each bulk clonotype was labeled CD4 or CD8 based on which sequenced repertoire, CD4 or CD8, contained the clonotype at higher abundance. TCRdb trimmed the raw reads at Q25, called clones with MiXCR and kept productive beta chains. A single entry per CDR3 protein holds the most common genes and DNA from its merged rows. The authors' filters were not applied to this entry. The sample table contains 450,000 to 550,000 distinct CDR3 sequences; only one count was recorded for over 15% of them. In total, the top ten clones hold about 13% of the sample.

This specimen comes from a study of T cells after yellow fever vaccination (dated by TCRdb to about 2019). Study-wide context: The SMART-Seq v4 Ultra Low Input RNA kit was used to prepare libraries from fractions with low cell numbers. To track T-cell clones before and after primary and booster YFV17D yellow fever vaccination, bulk TCR alpha and beta repertoires were sequenced longitudinally. The cohort comprised two healthy male donors, one aged 18 to 30 and one aged 30 to 39 years. Blood was collected at multiple timepoints before and after primary and secondary immunization, and bulk PBMC replicates and cell subsets were isolated.

There are 19 amino acids in the CDR3, from cysteine to phenylalanine inclusive. The retained sequence is limited to the CDR3, 57 bases, with the frame set at the first base. Unmatched junction bases come to 15, with V trimmed by 0 bases and J by 5 bases. CDR1 and CDR2 (SGHTA, FQGNSA) derive from the germline V gene. Study-wide findings and limitations: Only a couple of donors were included in the study, so the extent to which the findings can be generalized is limited. Compared with the primary T-cell response, the secondary T-cell response was weaker but faster, peaking on day 5 rather than day 15. A small fraction of clonotypes appeared in both the CD4 and CD8 compartments, likely as a result of convergent recombination. Because abundant contaminating clonotypes from the bulk population could be contained in FACS-sorted repertoires, computational filtering was required. After the booster, most clones that had expanded after primary vaccination were detected again (nearly 98% of CD4 and over 75% of CD8), suggesting broad maintenance of memory.

The input for sequencing was PBMCs, taken 15 days after the yellow fever booster vaccination. Recombination linked TRBV7-2 to TRBJ2-5; the central 10 bases match TRBD2. This clonotype originated in a man aged 25 to 40 who received the YFV17D yellow fever vaccine. DNA sequence: TGTGCCAGCAGCTTAGCGGAGGGCTCTAGCGGGAGCAAGTTCGAGACCCAGTACTTC. Translated, this gives CASSLAEGSSGSKFETQYF.